A single sample gave rise to the 5 T cell receptor beta chains below, sequenced in a study of blood T cell repertoires in COVID-19. Here immunoSEQ multiplex PCR was the method, and the copy in TCRdb shows in-frame clones only, minus some. The sample consists of about 330,000 clones, roughly 87% of them appearing once. Material: PBMCs or T cells enriched from blood (not recorded which). These receptor sequences come from a woman between 25 and 40 years old who had recovered from COVID-19.

The chain carries TRBV30 and TRBJ1-1, with D unclear. In germline, CDR1 is GTSNPN, CDR2 SVGIG (reference sequence). The CDR3 length is 15 residues. The V end lost 2 bases, the J end lost 1 base, and 14 bases lay between the germline ends. CDR3 in DNA: TGTGCCTGGAGTTTAATACATGGAGGGAACACTGAAGCTTTCTTT. As protein: CAWSLIHGGNTEAFF. Combining the CDR3 with reference TRBV30 and TRBJ1-1 gives the whole variable domain SQTIHQWPATLVQPVGSPLSLECTVEGTSNPNLYWYRQAAGRGLQLLFYSVGIGQISSEVPQNLSASRPQDRQFILSSKKLLLSDSGFYLCAWSLIHGGNTEAFFGQGTRLTVV.

The table lists this clone with a count of one. The CDR3 DNA reads as TGTGCCAGCAGTTCTACAGGGGAATCGAACATTCAGTACTTC. Protein product: CASSSTGESNIQYF. This chain joins TRBV28 and TRBJ2-4; 7 nucleotides match TRBD1. The CDR3 is made up of 14 amino acids. Germline loops: CDR1 MDHEN, CDR2 SYDVKM. J gave up 7 bases and V 4 bases, and 7 bases lay outside the gene matches.

This chain connects TRBV3-1 (or the pseudogene TRBV3-2) to TRBJ1-6; possibly TRBD1 for D (6 bases). V lost 4 bases and J lost 3, with 10 bases in between. The germline gives CDR1 LGHDT, CDR2 YNNKEL (reference sequence). The CDR3 contains 15 residues. The CDR3, as DNA: TGTGCCAGCAGCCGTGACAGGTTCTATAATTCACCCCTCCACTTT. Its translation: CASSRDRFYNSPLHF.

The chain employs TRBV9 and TRBJ1-1, with a tentative D call TRBD1 (5 bases). The CDR3 is 15 amino acids. Trimming removed 4 bases at V and 1 base at J, with 14 bases between. From germline, CDR1 is SGDLS and CDR2 YYNGEE. CDR3 in amino acids: CASSPRVGGNTEAFF. CDR3 DNA sequence: TGTGCCAGCAGCCCGAGGGTCGGGGGGAACACTGAAGCTTTCTTT. The whole variable domain, remainder taken from reference TRBV9 and TRBJ1-1, is DSGVTQTPKHLITATGQRVTLRCSPRSGDLSVYWYQQSLDQGLQFLIQYYNGEERAKGNILERFSAQQFPDLHSELNLSSLELGDSALYFCASSPRVGGNTEAFFGQGTRLTVV.

The V and J genes are TRBV5-1 and TRBJ2-7; D gene unclear. V was cut by 0 bases and J by 2 bases, with 12 bases left in between. CDR3 length: 15 amino acids. Germline V gene lookup returns CDR1 SGHRS and CDR2 YFSETQ. CDR3 protein: CASSLDSGPAYEQYF. The DNA for the CDR3 is TGCGCCAGCAGCTTGGATTCAGGTCCGGCCTACGAGCAGTACTTC.